A single sample is the source of the 26 T cell receptor beta chains below, sequenced in a study of blood T cell repertoires in COVID-19. Repertoires were generated with immunoSEQ multiplex PCR, while TCRdb's copy carries only in-frame clones and drops some. The sample holds some 200,000 clones; less than 90% are singletons and the top ten take approximately 6.5%. Sequencing used peripheral blood. The receptors shown here come from a woman between 40 and 55 years old with acute or convalescent COVID-19.

This chain links TRBV23-1 with TRBJ1-6; 7 bases line up with TRBD1. TRBV23-1 is known as an ORF, though its function is uncertain. The trim removed 4 bases at V and 5 bases at J, leaving 8 bases unmatched. The CDR3 extends over 16 amino acids. For the CDR3, the DNA is TGCGCCAGCAGTCGTCGCCGGGACAGCCATAATTCACCCCTCCACTTT. It is translated as CASSRRRDSHNSPLHF.

V and J are TRBV2 and TRBJ1-3; weak D call: TRBD1 (6 bases). This CDR3 is 14 amino acids long. Germline V gives CDR1 SNHLY, CDR2 FYNNEI. The V and J ends lost 5 bases and 0 bases respectively, with 8 bases between them. The chain's CDR3 is CASSTGRSGNTIYF. The DNA of the CDR3 is TGTGCCAGCAGTACAGGGCGCTCTGGAAACACCATATATTTT.

The gene calls are TRBV11-3 and TRBJ2-1, with 9 positions matching TRBD2. Trimming cost V 4 bases and J 0 bases; bases outside gene matches: 4. This CDR3 comprises 16 residues. Germline V lookup: CDR1 SGHNT, CDR2 YENEEA. DNA of the CDR3: TGTGCCAGCAGCTCGACTAGCGGAAGCTCCTACAATGAGCAGTTCTTC. Translation gives CASSSTSGSSYNEQFF. Complete variable domain (other parts from reference TRBV11-3 and TRBJ2-1): EAGVVQSPRYKIIEKKQPVAFWCNPISGHNTLYWYLQNLGQGPELLIRYENEEAVDDSQLPKDRFSAERLKGVDSTLKIQPAELGDSAVYLCASSSTSGSSYNEQFFGPGTRLTVL.

This clone showed up just once. Other DNA sequences of this sample code for an identical CDR3. The V gene is TRBV30, the J gene TRBJ1-4; weak D call: TRBD1 (5 bases). CDR3 length equals 15 residues. V lost 0 bases and J lost 5, with 13 bases in between. Germline CDR1 GTSNPN, CDR2 SVGIG (reference sequence). CDR3 loop: CAWSVPTGPNEKLFF. CDR3 in DNA: TGTGCCTGGAGTGTACCAACAGGTCCGAATGAAAAACTGTTTTTT.

The chain joins TRBV6-1 to TRBJ1-2; tentative D call: TRBD1 (6 bases). CDR3 length: 14 amino acids. CDR1 and CDR2 from the germline V gene are MNHNS and SASEGT. Trimming pared 1 base from V and 6 bases from J, leaving 12 bases between. For the CDR3, the DNA is TGTGCCAGCAGTGAAGGACAGGAGAGGGATGGCTACACCTTC. This sequence encodes CASSEGQERDGYTF.

This clone was seen just once. The J gene is TRBJ2-3, the V gene TRBV5-1, with D maybe TRBD1 (6 bases). The CDR3 length is 14 residues. Germline loops: CDR1 SGHRS, CDR2 YFSETQ. V gave up 1 base and J gave up 6 bases, with 12 bases separating them. CDR3 DNA: TGCGCCAGCAGCTTGACGACAAGGGGGGATACGCAGTATTTT. Encoded protein: CASSLTTRGDTQYF.

The V gene is TRBV9, the J gene TRBJ2-7; tentative D call: TRBD1 (6 bases). Germline lookup yields CDR1 SGDLS and CDR2 YYNGEE. The CDR3 extends over 13 amino acids. Trimming removed 3 bases from V and 7 bases from J, with 14 bases in between. For the CDR3, the DNA is TGTGCCAGCAGCGGCACAGGGTACGGGGAGCAGTACTTC. It codes for CASSGTGYGEQYF. The full variable domain, with the rest looked up from reference TRBV9 and TRBJ2-7, is DSGVTQTPKHLITATGQRVTLRCSPRSGDLSVYWYQQSLDQGLQFLIQYYNGEERAKGNILERFSAQQFPDLHSELNLSSLELGDSALYFCASSGTGYGEQYFGPGTRLTVT.

The chain links TRBV6-6 to TRBJ1-5; a weak D match, TRBD1 (5 bases). V lost 6 bases, J lost 7 bases, and 13 bases lay in between. The germline gives CDR1 MNHNY, CDR2 SVGAGI (reference sequence). The length of the CDR3 is 13 residues. The CDR3 sequence: CASSPGGVQPQHF. CDR3 sequence (DNA): TGTGCCAGCAGCCCCGGGGGGGTCCAGCCCCAGCATTTT.

The gene calls are TRBV4-2 and TRBJ1-6; D possibly corresponds to TRBD1 (5 bases). This CDR3 comprises 14 residues. Trimming removed 2 bases from V and 7 bases from J, with 9 bases in between. Germline lookup yields CDR1 LGHNA and CDR2 YNFKEQ. The CDR3 nucleotides are TGTGCCAGCAGCCAAAGCCAGGGAAATTCACCCCTCCACTTT. This encodes CASSQSQGNSPLHF.

The rearrangement links TRBV19 to TRBJ2-7; TRBD1 aligns across 8 bases. The CDR3 runs to 13 residues. Trimming cost V 3 bases and J 2 bases; bases outside gene matches: 0. Germline CDR1 is LNHDA and CDR2 is SQIVND (reference sequence). The CDR3 loop is CASSMGQAYEQYF. CDR3 bases: TGTGCCAGTAGTATGGGACAGGCCTACGAGCAGTACTTC.

The V gene is TRBV5-6, the J gene TRBJ2-7, with TRBD2 identical over 11 bases. The CDR3 spans 15 residues. Germline CDR1 reads SGHDT; CDR2 reads YYEEEE. After removal of 5 bases from V and 6 bases from J, the junction contained 10 bases not matched to a gene. CDR3: CASRFLSLAGGEQYF. The CDR3 nucleotides are TGTGCCAGCAGGTTTCTTAGTCTAGCGGGAGGCGAGCAGTACTTC. The entire variable domain, with the rest obtained from reference TRBV5-6 and TRBJ2-7, is as follows: DAGVTQSPTHLIKTRGQQVTLRCSPKSGHDTVSWYQQALGQGPQFIFQYYEEEERQRGNFPDRFSGHQFPNYSSELNVNALLLGDSALYLCASRFLSLAGGEQYFGPGTRLTVT.

This clone was seen once. The chain is built from TRBV4-1 and TRBJ2-1; D call uncertain. The germline gives CDR1 MGHRA, CDR2 YSYEKL. V was cut by 4 bases and J by 15 bases, with 16 bases left in between. The CDR3 has 12 amino acids. As DNA, the CDR3 is TGCGCCAGCAGCCCCTACGGAGAGATTCCGTTCTTC. It is translated as CASSPYGEIPFF.

The V call is TRBV5-5, the J call TRBJ2-3, with D unresolved. CDR3 length equals 12 residues. V was shortened by 1 base and J by 2 bases, with 2 bases between the two germline ends. Germline V gene sequence: CDR1 SGHKS, CDR2 YYEKEE (reference sequence). The CDR3 DNA reads as TGTGCCAGCAGCTTGTACACAGATACGCAGTATTTT. Encoded protein: CASSLYTDTQYF.

The rearrangement uses TRBV19 and TRBJ2-3, with a tentative D call TRBD2 (5 bases). Germline V gene sequence: CDR1 LNHDA, CDR2 SQIVND (reference sequence). With 6 bases removed from V and 2 bases from J, the gap between germline ends came to 12 bases. The CDR3 totals 14 residues. The CDR3 spells CASRRGFATDTQYF. CDR3 DNA sequence: TGTGCCAGTAGAAGAGGGTTCGCCACAGATACGCAGTATTTT.

Note on this clone: This same CDR3 is encoded by further DNA sequences in the sample. The chain uses TRBV5-1 and TRBJ2-7; possible D gene TRBD2, 6 bases. Trimming left V 0 bases short and J 3 bases short, with 13 bases between. Germline CDR1 and CDR2: SGHRS and YFSETQ. This CDR3 comprises 15 residues. The CDR3 DNA is TGCGCCAGCAGCTTGGGGGGAGGTAGGCTCTACGAGCAGTACTTC. It codes for CASSLGGGRLYEQYF. Full variable domain (rest looked up from reference TRBV5-1 and TRBJ2-7): KAGVTQTPRYLIKTRGQQVTLSCSPISGHRSVSWYQQTPGQGLQFLFEYFSETQRNKGNFPGRFSGRQFSNSRSEMNVSTLELGDSALYLCASSLGGGRLYEQYFGPGTRLTVT.

The chain employs TRBV2 and TRBJ2-5, with 7 nucleotides matching TRBD1. The germline V gene has CDR1 SNHLY and CDR2 FYNNEI. The CDR3 is made up of 13 amino acids. J gave up 2 bases and V 5 bases, and 2 bases lay outside the gene matches. The CDR3: CASSSDRQETQYF. CDR3 bases: TGTGCCAGCAGTTCGGACAGGCAAGAGACCCAGTACTTC.

This chain links TRBV4-1 with TRBJ2-2; 7 bases line up with TRBD2. The J segment lost 0 bases and the V segment lost 4 bases, leaving 11 bases of the junction unmatched. This CDR3 is 18 amino acids long. Germline V lookup: CDR1 MGHRA, CDR2 YSYEKL. The CDR3 spells CASSPILRLASNTGELFF. As DNA, the CDR3 is TGCGCCAGCAGCCCTATCTTAAGACTAGCCTCGAACACCGGGGAGCTGTTTTTT.

The J gene is TRBJ2-5, the V gene TRBV7-9, with D maybe TRBD2 (7 bases). Germline CDR1 reads SEHNR; CDR2 reads FQNEAQ (reference sequence). Trimming removed 2 bases at V and 5 bases at J, with 18 bases between. The CDR3 length is 16 residues. CDR3 coding DNA: TGTGCCAGCAGCTTAAGGGAGGGGGGCCGTCTTGAGACCCAGTACTTC. Translation gives CASSLREGGRLETQYF.

The DNA for the CDR3 is TGTGCCAGTGGGGAAGGGGCTCAGCCCCAGCATTTT. Translation: CASGEGAQPQHF. V is TRBV19 and J is TRBJ1-5; maybe TRBD1 (5 bases). The CDR3 is made up of 12 amino acids. The V end was cut by 8 bases, the J end by 6 bases, with 11 bases between. CDR1 and CDR2 from the germline V gene are LNHDA and SQIVND (reference sequence).

The rearrangement uses TRBV12-3 or TRBV12-4 and TRBJ1-1, with TRBD1 as a possible D gene (5 bases). CDR3 length: 13 residues. V was shortened by 5 bases and J by 3 bases, with 10 bases between the two germline ends. CDR3 DNA sequence: TGTGCCAGCAGTGTGGGGGGGGACACTGAAGCTTTCTTT. Translating gives CASSVGGDTEAFF.

Regarding this clone: The sample holds other DNA sequences that translate to the same CDR3. The chain carries TRBV28 and TRBJ2-7; D is ambiguous. Trimming stripped 6 bases from V and 1 base from J, with 4 bases between. The CDR3 totals 11 residues. Germline loops: CDR1 MDHEN, CDR2 SYDVKM. The CDR3 DNA follows: TGTGCCAGCAGGCGTTCCTACGAGCAGTACTTC. This gives the protein CASRRSYEQYF.

The chain links TRBV27 to TRBJ2-1; 14 nucleotides agree with TRBD2. The CDR3 extends over 16 amino acids. CDR1 is MNHEY, CDR2 SMNVEV, per germline (reference sequence). The junction had 10 bases not matched to a gene; V was cut back by 5 bases and J by 10 bases. The CDR3: CASSPNPGLAGEEQFF. CDR3 in DNA: TGTGCCAGCAGTCCCAATCCGGGACTAGCGGGAGAAGAGCAGTTCTTC.

The chain has TRBV27 and TRBJ2-7; D uncertain. The V and J ends lost 6 bases and 1 base respectively, with 16 bases between them. The CDR3 spans 15 residues. Germline lookup yields CDR1 MNHEY and CDR2 SMNVEV (reference sequence). The CDR3 protein is CASRPLGARSYEQYF. The DNA for the CDR3 is TGTGCCAGCAGACCCCTAGGAGCTAGGTCCTACGAGCAGTACTTC.

The chain recombines TRBV19 with TRBJ1-1, with D possibly TRBD1 on 5 matching bases. The CDR3 contains 15 residues. The germline V gene encodes CDR1 LNHDA and CDR2 SQIVND (reference sequence). V lost 5 bases, J lost 4 bases, and 17 bases lay in between. The chain's CDR3 is CASSFFRVGTTEAFF. The CDR3 DNA sequence: TGTGCCAGTAGTTTTTTCAGGGTAGGAACCACTGAAGCTTTCTTT.

There are a few counts of this clone. The CDR3 DNA reads TGCGCCAGCAGCTTGTTAGCGGAGAACACTGAAGCTTTCTTT. As protein: CASSLLAENTEAFF. The rearrangement links TRBV5-1 to TRBJ1-1, with no clear D. The ends were cut back, 1 base at V and 1 base at J, with 8 bases in the middle. Germline assignment: CDR1 SGHRS and CDR2 YFSETQ. The CDR3 is 14 amino acids.

This chain joins TRBV7-2 and TRBJ2-2, with 10 bases lining up with TRBD2. Germline V gene sequence: CDR1 SGHTA, CDR2 FQGNSA. The CDR3 is 17 amino acids. After removal of 5 bases from V and 2 bases from J, the junction contained 8 bases not matched to a gene. The CDR3 is CASSRRAGGNNTGELFF. The CDR3, as DNA: TGTGCCAGCAGCAGGCGAGCGGGAGGGAATAACACCGGGGAGCTGTTTTTT.